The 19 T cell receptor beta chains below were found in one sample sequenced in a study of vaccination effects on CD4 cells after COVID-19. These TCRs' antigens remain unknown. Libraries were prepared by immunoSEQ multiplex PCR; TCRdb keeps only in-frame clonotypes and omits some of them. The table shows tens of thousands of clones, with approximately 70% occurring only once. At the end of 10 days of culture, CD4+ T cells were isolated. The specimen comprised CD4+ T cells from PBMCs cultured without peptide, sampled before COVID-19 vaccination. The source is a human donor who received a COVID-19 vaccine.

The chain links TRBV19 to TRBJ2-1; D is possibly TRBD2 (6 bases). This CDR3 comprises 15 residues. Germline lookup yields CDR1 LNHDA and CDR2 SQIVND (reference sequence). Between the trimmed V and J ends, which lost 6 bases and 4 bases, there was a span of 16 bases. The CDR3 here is CASRRIADGYNEQFF. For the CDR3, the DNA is TGTGCCAGTAGGCGAATAGCGGATGGTTACAATGAGCAGTTCTTC.

The CDR3 loop reads CASSQAPRAGGGEKLFF. The CDR3 bases are TGCGCCAGCAGCCAAGCCCCCAGGGCAGGGGGAGGTGAAAAACTGTTTTTT. The chain recombines TRBV4-1 with TRBJ1-4; 7 bases match TRBD1. This CDR3 is built from 17 residues. The germline V gene encodes CDR1 MGHRA and CDR2 YSYEKL. Unmatched junction bases numbered 12, after V lost 1 base and J lost 7 bases.

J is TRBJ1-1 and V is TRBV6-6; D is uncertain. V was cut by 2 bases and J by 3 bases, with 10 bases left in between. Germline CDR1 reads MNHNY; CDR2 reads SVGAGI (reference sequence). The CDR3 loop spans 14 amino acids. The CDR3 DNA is TGTGCCAGCAGTTACAAGGGTAGGTACACTGAAGCTTTCTTT. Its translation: CASSYKGRYTEAFF.

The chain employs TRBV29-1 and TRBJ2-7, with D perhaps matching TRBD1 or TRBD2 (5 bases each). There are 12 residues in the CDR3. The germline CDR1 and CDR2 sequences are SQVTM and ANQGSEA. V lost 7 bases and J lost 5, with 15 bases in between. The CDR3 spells CSAGRRFDEQYF. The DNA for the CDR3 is TGCAGCGCGGGACGGCGCTTTGACGAGCAGTACTTC.

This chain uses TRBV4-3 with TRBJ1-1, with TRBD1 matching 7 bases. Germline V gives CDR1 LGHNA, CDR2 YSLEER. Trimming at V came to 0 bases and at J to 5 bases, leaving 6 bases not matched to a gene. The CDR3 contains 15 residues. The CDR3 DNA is TGCGCCAGCAGCCAAGATGTGACAGGGAGGACTGAAGCTTTCTTT. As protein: CASSQDVTGRTEAFF.

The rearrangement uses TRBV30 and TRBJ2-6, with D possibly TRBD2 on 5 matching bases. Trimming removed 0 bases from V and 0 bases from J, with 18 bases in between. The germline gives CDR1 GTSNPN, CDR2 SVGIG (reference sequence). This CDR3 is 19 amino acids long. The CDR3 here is CAWSVLRVHSNSGANVLTF. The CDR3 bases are TGTGCCTGGAGTGTACTGAGGGTGCACTCGAACTCTGGGGCCAACGTCCTGACTTTC.

The CDR3 bases are TGTGCCAGCAGTCGGACCTACTCTAACTATGGCTACACCTTC. Translation gives CASSRTYSNYGYTF. The chain recombines TRBV25-1 with TRBJ1-2; D unclear. The germline V gene encodes CDR1 MGHDK and CDR2 SYGVNS. Trimming removed 5 bases at V and 0 bases at J, with 10 bases between. This CDR3 is 14 amino acids long.

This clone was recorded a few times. The CDR3 is CAISPGTEMNTEAFF. The CDR3 DNA follows: TGTGCCATCAGTCCCGGGACAGAGATGAACACTGAAGCTTTCTTT. The rearrangement joins TRBV10-3 to TRBJ1-1, with 7 bases identical to TRBD1. Unmatched junction bases numbered 6, after V lost 5 bases and J lost 0 bases. Germline CDR1 and CDR2: ENHRY and SYGVKD. The CDR3 is 15 amino acids.

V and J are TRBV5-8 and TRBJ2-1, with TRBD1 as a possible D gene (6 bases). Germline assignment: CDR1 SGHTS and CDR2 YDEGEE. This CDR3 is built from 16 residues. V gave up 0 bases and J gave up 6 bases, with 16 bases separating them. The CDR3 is CASSLVGRGTINEQFF. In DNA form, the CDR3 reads TGTGCCAGCAGCTTGGTTGGCAGGGGAACAATCAATGAGCAGTTCTTC.

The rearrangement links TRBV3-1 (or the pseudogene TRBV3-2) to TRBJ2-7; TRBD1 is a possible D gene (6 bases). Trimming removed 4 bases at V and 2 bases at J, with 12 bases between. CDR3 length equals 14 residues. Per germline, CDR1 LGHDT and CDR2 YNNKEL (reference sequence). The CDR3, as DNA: TGTGCCAGCAGCCTTCAGGGGAACACCTACGAGCAGTACTTC. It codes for CASSLQGNTYEQYF.

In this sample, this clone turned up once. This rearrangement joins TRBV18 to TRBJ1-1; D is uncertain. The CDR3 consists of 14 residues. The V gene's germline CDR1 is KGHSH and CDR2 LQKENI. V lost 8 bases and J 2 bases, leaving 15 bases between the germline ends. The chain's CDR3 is CASAANVVNTEAFF. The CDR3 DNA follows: TGTGCCAGCGCGGCTAACGTCGTAAACACTGAAGCTTTCTTT.

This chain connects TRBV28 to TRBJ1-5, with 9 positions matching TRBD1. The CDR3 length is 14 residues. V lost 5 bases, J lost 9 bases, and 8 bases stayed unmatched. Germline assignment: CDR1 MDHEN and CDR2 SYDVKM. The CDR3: CASSRGQGSRPQHF. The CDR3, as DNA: TGTGCCAGCAGTCGAGGACAGGGGAGCCGGCCCCAGCATTTT.

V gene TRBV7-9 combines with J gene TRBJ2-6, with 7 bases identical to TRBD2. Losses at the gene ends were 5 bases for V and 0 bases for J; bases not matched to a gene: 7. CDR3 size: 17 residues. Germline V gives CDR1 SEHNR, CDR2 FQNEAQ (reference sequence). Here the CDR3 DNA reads TGTGCCAGCAGCGTCAGCGGGACCGTCTCTGGGGCCAACGTCCTGACTTTC. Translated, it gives CASSVSGTVSGANVLTF.

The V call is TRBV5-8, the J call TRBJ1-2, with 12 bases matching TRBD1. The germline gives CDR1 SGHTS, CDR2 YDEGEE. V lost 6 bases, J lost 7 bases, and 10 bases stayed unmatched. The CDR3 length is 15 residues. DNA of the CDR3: TGTGCCAGCACCGAACCGGGACAGGGGGCAGGTGGCTACACCTTC. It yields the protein CASTEPGQGAGGYTF.

The chain's CDR3 is CASSQRQGREKLFF. Here the CDR3 DNA reads TGTGCCAGCAGCCAACGACAGGGCAGGGAAAAACTGTTTTTT. V usage is TRBV7-9 and J usage is TRBJ1-4; TRBD1 matches 7 bases. The junction had 8 bases not matched to a gene; V was cut back by 5 bases and J by 8 bases. Per the germline V gene, CDR1 is SEHNR and CDR2 is FQNEAQ (reference sequence). This CDR3 is 14 amino acids long.

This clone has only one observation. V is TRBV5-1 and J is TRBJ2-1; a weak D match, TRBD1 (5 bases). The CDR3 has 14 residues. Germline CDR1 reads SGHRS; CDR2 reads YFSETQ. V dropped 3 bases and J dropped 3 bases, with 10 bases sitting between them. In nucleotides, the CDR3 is TGCGCCAGCAGCTCATCGACAGTCTACAATGAGCAGTTCTTC. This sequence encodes CASSSSTVYNEQFF.

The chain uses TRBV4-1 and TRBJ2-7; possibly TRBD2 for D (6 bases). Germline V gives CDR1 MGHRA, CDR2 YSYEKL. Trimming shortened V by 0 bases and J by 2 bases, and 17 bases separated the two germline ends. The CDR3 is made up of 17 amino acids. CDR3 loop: CASSQDRDGTLAYEQYF. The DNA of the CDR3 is TGCGCCAGCAGCCAAGACCGGGACGGGACTCTCGCCTACGAGCAGTACTTC.

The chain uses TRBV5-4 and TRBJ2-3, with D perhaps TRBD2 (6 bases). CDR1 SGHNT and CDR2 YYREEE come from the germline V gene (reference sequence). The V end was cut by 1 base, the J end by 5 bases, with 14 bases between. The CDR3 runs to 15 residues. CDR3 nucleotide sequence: TGTGCCAGCAGCTTGAGGGCGGGGTGGGAAGATACGCAGTATTTT. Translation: CASSLRAGWEDTQYF. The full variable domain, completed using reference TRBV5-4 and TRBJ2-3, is ETGVTQSPTHLIKTRGQQVTLRCSSQSGHNTVSWYQQALGQGPQFIFQYYREEENGRGNFPPRFSGLQFPNYSSELNVNALELDDSALYLCASSLRAGWEDTQYFGPGTRLTVL.

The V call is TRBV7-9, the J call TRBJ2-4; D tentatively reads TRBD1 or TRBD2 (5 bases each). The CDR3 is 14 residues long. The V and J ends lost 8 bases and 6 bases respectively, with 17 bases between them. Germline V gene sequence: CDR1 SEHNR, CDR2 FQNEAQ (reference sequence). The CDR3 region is CASGGDGGGNIQYF. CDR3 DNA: TGTGCCAGCGGCGGCGATGGGGGTGGAAACATTCAGTACTTC.